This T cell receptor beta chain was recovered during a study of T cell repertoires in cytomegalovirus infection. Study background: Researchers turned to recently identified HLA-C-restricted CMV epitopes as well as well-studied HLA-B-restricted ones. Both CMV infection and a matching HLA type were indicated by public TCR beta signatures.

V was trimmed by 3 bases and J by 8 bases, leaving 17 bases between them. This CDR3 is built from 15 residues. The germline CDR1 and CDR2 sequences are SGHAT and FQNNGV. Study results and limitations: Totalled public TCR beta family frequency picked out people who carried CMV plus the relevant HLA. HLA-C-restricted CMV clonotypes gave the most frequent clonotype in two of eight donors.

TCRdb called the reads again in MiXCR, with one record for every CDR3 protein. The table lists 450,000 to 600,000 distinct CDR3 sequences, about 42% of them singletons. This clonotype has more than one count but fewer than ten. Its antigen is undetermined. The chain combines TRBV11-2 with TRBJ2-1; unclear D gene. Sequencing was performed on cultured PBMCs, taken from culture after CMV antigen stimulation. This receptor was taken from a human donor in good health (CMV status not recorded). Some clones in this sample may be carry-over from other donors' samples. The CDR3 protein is CASSFTGSRSDEQFF. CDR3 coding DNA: TGTGCCAGCAGCTTCACTGGGTCACGGAGCGATGAGCAGTTCTTC.